The table lists the clone carrying this T cell receptor (beta chain) with a count of one. How the authors handled the data: Amplified reference gene primers provided the basis for estimating nucleated cell counts. Measured with immunoSEQ multiplex PCR; TCRdb has only the in-frame clones, and not every one. V, J and clone size are those of that table, while D and trimming were read from the DNA. The profile shows more than 110,000 clones, over 65% of them singletons. The J segment lost 2 bases and the V segment lost 3 bases, leaving 2 bases of the junction unmatched. This CDR3 has 14 residues. CDR1 SGHTA and CDR2 FQGNSA come from the germline V gene. This sample is part of a study of blood T cell repertoires in COVID-19. Study-wide background: PBMCs, B-cell-depleted T cells, or T cells provided the cDNA or gDNA that made up the material.

Sequences were obtained from peripheral blood. The origin of this receptor is a woman of 80 years or more with active or convalescent COVID-19. This sequence joins TRBV7-2 and TRBJ2-7, with 9 bases that match TRBD2. This CDR3 is CASSFASGAYEQYF. The CDR3 DNA sequence: TGTGCCAGCAGCTTCGCTAGCGGGGCCTACGAGCAGTACTTC.